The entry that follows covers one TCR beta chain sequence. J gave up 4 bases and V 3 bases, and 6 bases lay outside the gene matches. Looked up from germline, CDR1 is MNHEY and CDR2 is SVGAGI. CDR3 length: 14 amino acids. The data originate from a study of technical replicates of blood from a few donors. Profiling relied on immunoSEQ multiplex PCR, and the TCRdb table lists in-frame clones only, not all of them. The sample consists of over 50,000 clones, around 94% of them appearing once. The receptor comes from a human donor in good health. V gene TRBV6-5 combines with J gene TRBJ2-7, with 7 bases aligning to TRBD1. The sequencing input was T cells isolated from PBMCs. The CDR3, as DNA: TGTGCCAGCAGTTATGAGGACAGGAGTTACGAGCAGTACTTC. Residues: CASSYEDRSYEQYF.